This record covers a single TCR beta chain. Its antigen is undetermined. The data originate from a study of identifying expanded T cells in peripheral blood. Sequencing was performed with immunoSEQ multiplex PCR; in TCRdb, only in-frame clones are kept and a portion is missing. The sample yields about 47,000 clones, about 80% seen once. The study, taken as a whole, reports: Across healthy donors, higher total template counts meant significantly greater approximately two-week count variance.

No infections or other immune events were documented during collection. The sequencing sample was made of blood. This sequence was found in a person aged 18 to 70 in good health.

The CDR3 region has the DNA TGTGCCAGCTCGGGACAGGGAAGAACTGAAGCTTTCTTT. Translation gives CASSGQGRTEAFF. J is TRBJ1-1 and V is TRBV7-2; 9 positions agree with TRBD1. This CDR3 is built from 13 residues. Per the germline V gene, CDR1 is SGHTA and CDR2 is FQGNSA. J lost 5 bases, V lost 8 bases, and 6 bases had no gene match.